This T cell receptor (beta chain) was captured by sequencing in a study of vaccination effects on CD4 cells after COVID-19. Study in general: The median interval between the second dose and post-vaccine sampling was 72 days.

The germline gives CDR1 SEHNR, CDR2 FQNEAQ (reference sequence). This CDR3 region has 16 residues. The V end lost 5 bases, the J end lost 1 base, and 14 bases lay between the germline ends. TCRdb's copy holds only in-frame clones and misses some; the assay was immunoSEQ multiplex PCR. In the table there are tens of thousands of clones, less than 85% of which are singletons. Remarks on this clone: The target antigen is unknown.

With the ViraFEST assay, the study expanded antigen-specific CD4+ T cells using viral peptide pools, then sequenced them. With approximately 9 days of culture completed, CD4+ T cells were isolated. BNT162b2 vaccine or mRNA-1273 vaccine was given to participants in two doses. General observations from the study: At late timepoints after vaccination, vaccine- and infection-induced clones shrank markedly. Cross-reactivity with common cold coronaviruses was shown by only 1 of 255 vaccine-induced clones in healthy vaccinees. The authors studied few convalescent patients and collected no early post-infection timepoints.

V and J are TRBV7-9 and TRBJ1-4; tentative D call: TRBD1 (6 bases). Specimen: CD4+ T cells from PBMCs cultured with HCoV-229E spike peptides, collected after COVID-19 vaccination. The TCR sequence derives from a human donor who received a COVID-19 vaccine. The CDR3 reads CASSTGQTITNEKLFF. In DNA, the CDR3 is TGTGCCAGCAGCACAGGACAGACAATAACTAATGAAAAACTGTTTTTT.